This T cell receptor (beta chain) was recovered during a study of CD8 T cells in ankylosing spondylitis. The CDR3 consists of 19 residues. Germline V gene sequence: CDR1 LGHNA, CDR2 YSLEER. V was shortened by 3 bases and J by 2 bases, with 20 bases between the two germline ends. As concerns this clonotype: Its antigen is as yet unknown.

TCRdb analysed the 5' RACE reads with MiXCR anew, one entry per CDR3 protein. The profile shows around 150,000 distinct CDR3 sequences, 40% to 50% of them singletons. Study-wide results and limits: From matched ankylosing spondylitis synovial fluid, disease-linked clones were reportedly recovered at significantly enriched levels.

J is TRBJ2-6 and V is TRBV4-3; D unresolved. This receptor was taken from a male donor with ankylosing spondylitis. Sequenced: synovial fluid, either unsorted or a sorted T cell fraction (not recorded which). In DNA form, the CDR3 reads TGCGCCAGCAGCCAGTTCACTCCTTACTCAAACCCTGGGGCCAACGTCCTGACTTTC. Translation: CASSQFTPYSNPGANVLTF.